Detailed here is one TCR beta chain. Antigen unknown. Using immunoSEQ multiplex PCR, the repertoire was profiled, and TCRdb retains in-frame clones only, with some absent. The sample holds tens of thousands of clones, around 95% seen once. These data are taken from a study of graft-versus-host responses after intestinal transplantation. About the research overall: Isolated intestinal, liver-intestinal, or multivisceral transplants had been given to the recipients. Study-wide findings and caveats: Clonal ratios of graft-versus-host to host-versus-graft in allografts were high for patients exhibiting graft-donor T cell macrochimerism. Early post-transplant declines in HvG were associated with peak levels of circulating GvH clones. Marrow from the recipient contained GvH clones, some of which had appeared first in ileum or blood.

The CDR3 extends over 16 amino acids. Deletions cut 4 bases from V and 0 bases from J, with 15 bases between. Sample: PBMCs, taken 16 days after intestinal transplant. This TCR was sampled from a human patient who received an intestinal transplant, so some T cells may come from the graft donor. The chain is built from TRBV5-3 and TRBJ2-3; D call uncertain. TRBV5-3 has ORF status, its function being uncertain. CDR3: CARSRRYLLSTDTQYF. CDR3 nucleotides: TGTGCCAGAAGCCGTCGATACCTACTCAGCACAGATACGCAGTATTTT.